The TCR beta chain described here comes from a study of identical twins. Turning to this clonotype: Its specificity is not known.

MiXCR, applied by TCRdb to the 5' RACE reads, yields one record per CDR3 protein. The table includes hundreds of thousands of distinct CDR3 sequences, roughly 20% detected once. Each donor was a healthy Caucasian. Between the trimmed V and J ends, which lost 4 bases and 1 base, there was a span of 14 bases. CDR3 length: 15 residues. Study-wide results and limits: The study drew conclusions from cross-sectional statistical analysis, not from following the same donors. Excess twin sharing in beta out-of-frame sequences was weaker.

These same data were also listed under a study on T cells expressing NK-cell markers. This second study notes: Dominant NKG2C+ clonotypes made up roughly 1.0-8% of CD8+ T cells in six donors.

The TCR comes from a woman in her late teens or twenties in good health. The V call is TRBV12-3 or TRBV12-4, the J call TRBJ2-7; no clear D. The sample was PBMCs. CDR3 nucleotides: TGTGCCAGCAGTTCCGCCGGGTTTGCTTCCTACGAGCAGTACTTC. Residues: CASSSAGFASYEQYF.